This T cell receptor beta chain comes out of a study of T cell responses to AZD1222 COVID-19 vaccine. Study observations and caveats: Elevations in Spike-specific TCR breadth and depth followed administration of two AZD1222 doses. A reported finding is that nearly half of spike-specific TCRs target unmutated variant regions. The donor cohort was predominantly white British with a female majority, and clonal diversity may have been underestimated.

As to this clone: Its specificity is unknown.

This CDR3 contains 13 residues. Trimming removed 1 base from V and 5 bases from J, with 6 bases in between. The V gene's germline CDR1 is MNHEY and CDR2 SVGEGT. Only in-frame clones appear in the TCRdb table, and some are missing; sequencing was by immunoSEQ multiplex PCR. The sample carries more than 150,000 clones, more than 85% recorded once. This specimen consisted of peripheral blood, obtained on day 0 of AZD1222 vaccination. This chain links TRBV6-2 or TRBV6-3 with TRBJ1-5, with a possible D match to TRBD1 (5 bases). This TCR was sampled from an adult in good health. The CDR3 DNA sequence: TGTGCCAGCAGTTACTGGGGGGATCAGCCCCAGCATTTT. It specifies CASSYWGDQPQHF.